This TCR beta chain comes out of a study of blood T cell repertoires in COVID-19. This clone has only a few counts. In the source study's methods: For nucleated cells, counts were estimated from reference gene primer amplification. Assay used: immunoSEQ multiplex PCR; TCRdb lists only in-frame clones, some missing. The V and J calls and clone size come from that table; D and trimming were worked out from the DNA. The profile shows 130,000 or so clones, approximately 81% of them singletons. This sequence originates from a man aged 55 to 69 with acute or convalescent COVID-19. The specimen was peripheral blood.

CDR3: CSAAGTGEIINEQFF. CDR3 bases: TGCAGCGCCGCCGGGACAGGGGAGATTATCAATGAGCAGTTCTTC. The genes are TRBV29-1 and TRBJ2-1; TRBD1 agrees at 10 bases. Losses at the gene ends were 7 bases for V and 6 bases for J; bases not matched to a gene: 12. CDR3 size: 15 residues. Germline lookup yields CDR1 SQVTM and CDR2 ANQGSEA.